Sequencing of this TCR beta chain was carried out in a study of T cells in Graves' hyperthyroidism and ophthalmopathy. This CDR3 is 14 amino acids long. V shed 1 base, J shed 9 bases, and the junction held 1 base outside the gene matches. CDR1 is MGHRA, CDR2 YSYEKL, per germline. From RNA transcripts, TCR beta CDR3 regions were amplified. In the first-round RT-PCR of the TCR CDR3, the HTBI primer set was used. One entry per CDR3 protein results from TCRdb running MiXCR on the multiplex PCR reads. There are fewer than 500,000 distinct CDR3 sequences in the sample; roughly 13% occur only once, and 20% lies in the top ten. In its sample, this clonotype was seen many times.

The chain recombines TRBV4-1 with TRBJ1-6; 9 bases agree with TRBD1. Sequences were obtained from blood. This TCR was recovered from a man aged 25 to 40 with Graves' hyperthyroidism that later progressed to Graves' ophthalmopathy. The CDR3 DNA reads TGCGCCAGCAGCCAAGCGACAGGGGGTTCACCCCTCCACTTT. Residues: CASSQATGGSPLHF.